The 31 T cell receptor beta chains in this list originate from one sample, sequenced in a study of T cell changes during pregnancy in multiple sclerosis. Profiling relied on immunoSEQ multiplex PCR, and the TCRdb table lists in-frame clones only, not all of them. The table has roughly 45,000 clones, around 90% seen once; the top ten hold about 8.8%. The material sequenced was CD8+ T cells from peripheral blood mononuclear cells, taken after pregnancy. Receptors were obtained from a female donor with multiple sclerosis, enrolled in a pregnancy study.

The rearrangement joins TRBV27 to TRBJ2-1; 8 nucleotides match TRBD2. The J segment lost 4 bases and the V segment lost 8 bases, leaving 13 bases of the junction unmatched. This CDR3 spans 16 amino acids. The germline V gene has CDR1 MNHEY and CDR2 SMNVEV (reference sequence). CDR3 region: CASSFGAGGKYNEQFF. The CDR3 DNA reads as TGTGCCAGCTCCTTTGGGGCGGGGGGAAAGTACAATGAGCAGTTCTTC.

The V and J genes are TRBV18 and TRBJ2-4; 7 nucleotides align to TRBD1. The length of the CDR3 is 14 residues. The V segment lost 4 bases and the J segment 7 bases; nucleotides outside the gene matches: 7. In germline, CDR1 is KGHSH, CDR2 LQKENI. The CDR3 region is CASSLTGTGNIQYF. CDR3 nucleotides: TGTGCCAGCTCACTGACAGGGACCGGGAACATTCAGTACTTC.

The chain joins TRBV6-1 to TRBJ1-2; D is unresolved. The CDR3 contains 11 residues. Trimming took off 5 bases at V and 1 base at J, with 2 bases between the two ends. Per the germline V gene, CDR1 is MNHNS and CDR2 is SASEGT. In DNA form, the CDR3 reads TGTGCCAGCAGTCTTAACTATGGCTACACCTTC. Residues: CASSLNYGYTF.

The V and J genes are TRBV14 and TRBJ2-7; 8 nucleotides match TRBD2. Per germline, CDR1 SGHDN and CDR2 FVKESK. This CDR3 is built from 13 residues. Unmatched junction bases numbered 4, after V lost 0 bases and J lost 9 bases. The CDR3 DNA is TGTGCCAGCAGCCAAGAACTTGGACTAGCGCAGTACTTC. Translated: CASSQELGLAQYF.

The chain employs TRBV5-1 and TRBJ2-1; a weak D match, TRBD2 (6 bases). This CDR3 spans 13 amino acids. Per germline, CDR1 SGHRS and CDR2 YFSETQ. Trimming shortened V by 7 bases and J by 2 bases, and 10 bases separated the two germline ends. In DNA, the CDR3 is TGCGCCAGCGTCGGGAGCCCCTACAATGAGCAGTTCTTC. This codes for CASVGSPYNEQFF.

CDR3 nucleotides: TGTGCCAGCAGCCCCGGGACAGGGGGTCGGACTGAAGCTTTCTTT. Residues: CASSPGTGGRTEAFF. The rearrangement joins TRBV7-9 to TRBJ1-1; 11 positions agree with TRBD1. The CDR3 covers 15 residues. J lost 5 bases, V lost 5 bases, and 7 bases had no gene match. Germline assignment: CDR1 SEHNR and CDR2 FQNEAQ (reference sequence).

The CDR3 loop reads CASSLLLEQFF. In nucleotides, the CDR3 is TGTGCCAGCAGCTTGCTCCTTGAGCAGTTCTTC. The rearrangement joins TRBV5-4 to TRBJ2-1; D ambiguous. This CDR3 is built from 11 residues. Germline values: CDR1 SGHNT, CDR2 YYREEE (reference sequence). V lost 1 base to trimming and J lost 9 bases, with 5 bases between them.

The chain couples TRBV5-4 to TRBJ2-1, with 8 positions matching TRBD1. In germline, CDR1 is SGHNT, CDR2 YYREEE (reference sequence). The CDR3 has 16 residues. The V and J ends lost 0 bases and 2 bases, in that order; junction bases with no gene match: 4. CDR3 nucleotide sequence: TGTGCCAGCAGCTTGGGACAGGGGTCCCCCTACAATGAGCAGTTCTTC. It codes for CASSLGQGSPYNEQFF.

The gene calls are TRBV25-1 and TRBJ2-7; 10 bases line up with TRBD1. The CDR3 totals 14 residues. V lost 3 bases to trimming and J lost 4 bases; unmatched junction nucleotides: 3. The germline gives CDR1 MGHDK, CDR2 SYGVNS. The CDR3 nucleotides are TGTGCCAGCAGTGACCTGGGACAGGGGTACGAGCAGTACTTC. Encoded protein: CASSDLGQGYEQYF.

The rearrangement joins TRBV7-3 to TRBJ1-3, with 8 bases fitting TRBD1. CDR1 and CDR2 (germline): SGHTA, FQGTGA. This CDR3 is 15 amino acids long. V lost 5 bases, J lost 4 bases, and 7 bases stayed unmatched. CDR3 in amino acids: CASSESGGFGNTIYF. CDR3 in DNA: TGTGCCAGCAGCGAATCAGGGGGCTTCGGAAACACCATATATTTT.

Here the CDR3 reads CASSFSGQNEQFF. CDR3 sequence (DNA): TGTGCCAGCAGTTTTTCTGGGCAGAATGAGCAGTTCTTC. The V call is TRBV27, the J call TRBJ2-1; D remains unclear. This CDR3 contains 13 residues. Trimming shortened V by 3 bases and J by 7 bases, and 10 bases separated the two germline ends. Germline V gives CDR1 MNHEY, CDR2 SMNVEV (reference sequence).

The J gene is TRBJ2-1, the V gene TRBV2; 8 bases are a match to TRBD2. With V trimmed by 7 bases and J by 6 bases, 11 bases remained unmatched. The germline CDR1 and CDR2 sequences are SNHLY and FYNNEI. CDR3 length: 15 residues. CDR3 sequence (DNA): TGTGCCAGCAAGTACGGAGCGGGAGTGGTCAATGAGCAGTTCTTC. It yields the protein CASKYGAGVVNEQFF.

This chain joins TRBV7-2 and TRBJ2-7, with TRBD2 matching 10 bases. The CDR3 totals 15 residues. V shed 5 bases and J 4 bases; nucleotides not matched to a gene: 8. Germline CDR1 is SGHTA and CDR2 is FQGNSA. DNA of the CDR3: TGTGCCAGCAGCCCCCGAGAAGCGGGAGGGTACGAGCAGTACTTC. Amino acids: CASSPREAGGYEQYF.

The rearrangement joins TRBV4-2 to TRBJ2-3, with TRBD2 matching over 9 bases. CDR1 is LGHNA and CDR2 is YNFKEQ in the germline V gene. This CDR3 is built from 17 residues. V trimming: 5 bases; J trimming: 6 bases; junction bases outside the gene matches: 15. As DNA, the CDR3 is TGTGCCAGCAGCACGACCACGGGGCGGGGGGGCGGGGATACGCAGTATTTT. Translated: CASSTTTGRGGGDTQYF.

The CDR3 DNA sequence: TGTGCCAGCAGCGTGGCGGGGGGGACCTCCTACGAGCAGTACTTC. Protein product: CASSVAGGTSYEQYF. V and J are TRBV9 and TRBJ2-7, with TRBD2 identical over 9 bases. Looked up from germline, CDR1 is SGDLS and CDR2 is YYNGEE. The J segment lost 0 bases and the V segment lost 2 bases, leaving 3 bases of the junction unmatched. The CDR3 spans 15 residues.

The rearrangement uses TRBV5-4 and TRBJ1-1; no definite D call. Germline V CDR1 and CDR2: SGHNT, YYREEE (reference sequence). The CDR3 is made up of 14 amino acids. Trimming cost V 2 bases and J 2 bases, with 10 bases left between them. As DNA, the CDR3 is TGTGCCAGCAGCTTTCGGGGAAGCAACACTGAAGCTTTCTTT. Encoded protein: CASSFRGSNTEAFF.

The chain links TRBV6-1 to TRBJ2-2; unclear D gene. Deletions cut 2 bases from V and 0 bases from J, with 10 bases between. This CDR3 has 16 amino acids. Germline values: CDR1 MNHNS, CDR2 SASEGT. CDR3 protein: CASSESQTSNTGELFF. CDR3 in DNA: TGTGCCAGCAGTGAAAGTCAGACATCGAACACCGGGGAGCTGTTTTTT.

This clone was seen a few times. V and J are TRBV27 and TRBJ1-6; D is unclear. V lost 8 bases, J lost 9 bases, and 20 bases lay in between. The CDR3 consists of 15 residues. Germline values: CDR1 MNHEY, CDR2 SMNVEV (reference sequence). For the CDR3, the DNA is TGTGCCAGCTTTCATCCGTTGGAGAAAGTTTCACCCCTCCACTTT. Protein: CASFHPLEKVSPLHF.

The chain joins TRBV6-4 to TRBJ2-3, with TRBD2 identical over 10 bases. From germline, CDR1 is MRHNA and CDR2 SNTAGT. The V gene end was trimmed by 3 bases and the J gene end by 4 bases; junction bases not matched to a gene: 7. This CDR3 has 16 residues. The CDR3 protein is CASSEGPTSGADTQYF. The CDR3 DNA sequence: TGTGCCAGCAGTGAGGGACCAACTAGCGGGGCAGATACGCAGTATTTT.

The chain uses TRBV19 and TRBJ2-7, with D perhaps matching TRBD1 (6 bases). The length of the CDR3 is 15 residues. Germline loops: CDR1 LNHDA, CDR2 SQIVND (reference sequence). Trimming left V 5 bases short and J 0 bases short, with 14 bases between. The CDR3 protein is CASSVTPTGSYEQYF. DNA for the CDR3: TGTGCCAGTAGTGTCACCCCGACAGGCTCCTACGAGCAGTACTTC.

The chain combines TRBV7-6 with TRBJ2-5, with 9 bases that match TRBD1. CDR3 length: 16 amino acids. V was clipped by 5 bases and J by 2 bases; unmatched bases: 9. CDR1 and CDR2 from the germline V gene are SGHVS and FNYEAQ. CDR3 protein: CASSIGGTGRQETQYF. CDR3 DNA sequence: TGTGCCAGCAGCATAGGAGGGACAGGGAGACAAGAGACCCAGTACTTC.

The chain joins TRBV11-2 to TRBJ1-2, with TRBD1 identical over 8 bases. This CDR3 has 16 residues. The ends lost 4 bases at V and 5 bases at J; junction bases unmatched: 12. The germline gives CDR1 SGHAT, CDR2 FQNNGV. CDR3 amino acids: CASSSSQGASAYGYTF. The CDR3 nucleotides read TGTGCCAGCAGCTCCTCTCAGGGGGCAAGCGCTTATGGCTACACCTTC.

This clone was seen just once. The gene calls are TRBV19 and TRBJ1-1, with D maybe TRBD1 (6 bases). This CDR3 spans 13 amino acids. V was cut by 1 base and J by 5 bases, with 8 bases left in between. In germline, CDR1 is LNHDA, CDR2 SQIVND (reference sequence). Written as DNA, the CDR3 is TGTGCCAGTAGTATAGGAGGGGGAACTGAAGCTTTCTTT. It yields the protein CASSIGGGTEAFF.

The chain has TRBV5-6 and TRBJ2-4; weak D call: TRBD2 (6 bases). Trimming shortened V by 4 bases and J by 8 bases, and 10 bases separated the two germline ends. Looked up from germline, CDR1 is SGHDT and CDR2 is YYEEEE. The CDR3 has 12 amino acids. CDR3 protein: CASSAGLDIQYF. For the CDR3, the DNA is TGTGCCAGCAGCGCGGGACTTGACATTCAGTACTTC.

The chain joins TRBV5-6 to TRBJ2-1; weak D call: TRBD2 (6 bases). There are 17 residues in the CDR3. Trimming removed 0 bases from V and 0 bases from J, with 13 bases in between. Germline V gives CDR1 SGHDT, CDR2 YYEEEE. The CDR3, as DNA: TGTGCCAGCAGCTTGGAAACGGACTACAGCTCCTACAATGAGCAGTTCTTC. Translated: CASSLETDYSSYNEQFF. Together with reference TRBV5-6 and TRBJ2-1, the CDR3 gives the full variable domain: DAGVTQSPTHLIKTRGQQVTLRCSPKSGHDTVSWYQQALGQGPQFIFQYYEEEERQRGNFPDRFSGHQFPNYSSELNVNALLLGDSALYLCASSLETDYSSYNEQFFGPGTRLTVL.

The CDR3 protein is CASSEPPGGHINIQYF. Here the CDR3 DNA reads TGTGCCAGCAGTGAACCCCCGGGGGGACATATAAACATTCAGTACTTC. The rearrangement uses TRBV6-1 and TRBJ2-4; maybe TRBD2 (7 bases). This CDR3 is 16 amino acids long. V was trimmed by 2 bases and J by 6 bases, leaving 17 bases between them. Germline CDR1 MNHNS, CDR2 SASEGT.

The chain is built from TRBV19 and TRBJ1-1, with D unclear. The CDR3 consists of 13 residues. The germline V and J ends were trimmed by 6 bases and 1 base, with 9 bases remaining between them. CDR1 and CDR2 (germline): LNHDA, SQIVND (reference sequence). CDR3 protein: CASSPTRNTEAFF. The CDR3 DNA is TGTGCCAGTAGCCCGACAAGGAACACTGAAGCTTTCTTT. Combining the CDR3 with reference TRBV19 and TRBJ1-1 gives the whole variable domain DGGITQSPKYLFRKEGQNVTLSCEQNLNHDAMYWYRQDPGQGLRLIYYSQIVNDFQKGDIAEGYSVSREKKESFPLTVTSAQKNPTAFYLCASSPTRNTEAFFGQGTRLTVV.

This chain links TRBV4-3 with TRBJ2-1; 7 bases align to TRBD2. This CDR3 is built from 14 residues. The junction had 1 base not matched to a gene; V was cut back by 4 bases and J by 1 base. The germline gives CDR1 LGHNA, CDR2 YSLEER. The DNA of the CDR3 is TGCGCCAGCAGCCTGGGGGGGTCCTACAATGAGCAGTTCTTC. It translates to CASSLGGSYNEQFF.

V gene TRBV7-9 combines with J gene TRBJ1-4; 9 nucleotides match TRBD1. The germline gives CDR1 SEHNR, CDR2 FQNEAQ (reference sequence). This CDR3 region has 19 residues. J lost 0 bases, V lost 5 bases, and 13 bases had no gene match. In nucleotides, the CDR3 is TGTGCCAGCAGCCGACGTCGGACAGGGGAGAAGGCAACTAATGAAAAACTGTTTTTT. As protein: CASSRRRTGEKATNEKLFF.

This chain joins TRBV7-9 and TRBJ2-5, with 7 bases aligning to TRBD2. CDR3 length: 18 amino acids. Unmatched junction bases numbered 18, after V lost 5 bases and J lost 3 bases. CDR1 and CDR2 from the germline V gene are SEHNR and FQNEAQ (reference sequence). The CDR3 nucleotides are TGTGCCAGCAGCCCTCGGATTGATCTTCTCGGGGGGAAAGAGACCCAGTACTTC. Translated, it gives CASSPRIDLLGGKETQYF.

This chain uses TRBV5-1 with TRBJ1-4; the match to TRBD1 covers 7 bases. The CDR3 extends over 18 amino acids. The trim removed 7 bases at V and 4 bases at J, leaving 19 bases unmatched. CDR1 is SGHRS and CDR2 is YFSETQ in the germline V gene. Written as DNA, the CDR3 is TGCGCCAGCTCCTTCTATATCTCAACCGGGACAGATAATGAAAAACTGTTTTTT. This gives the protein CASSFYISTGTDNEKLFF. The whole variable domain, remainder taken from reference TRBV5-1 and TRBJ1-4, is KAGVTQTPRYLIKTRGQQVTLSCSPISGHRSVSWYQQTPGQGLQFLFEYFSETQRNKGNFPGRFSGRQFSNSRSEMNVSTLELGDSALYLCASSFYISTGTDNEKLFFGSGTQLSVL.